This entry lists 26 T cell receptor beta chains sequenced from one sample in a study of blood T cell repertoires in COVID-19. The method was immunoSEQ multiplex PCR; TCRdb's version includes in-frame clones alone and lacks a portion of them. This sample has roughly 80,000 clones, with 80% to 90% found just once. Sequenced: peripheral blood. These receptors all come from a woman at least 80 years old with acute or convalescent COVID-19.

This clone was observed a handful of times. The chain combines TRBV6-6 with TRBJ2-7; D is unresolved. The CDR3 sequence is 15 residues long. V gave up 6 bases and J gave up 3 bases, with 18 bases separating them. CDR1 is MNHNY, CDR2 SVGAGI, per germline (reference sequence). For the CDR3, the DNA is TGTGCCAGCAGCCGTACACGAGCGTCCAACTACGAGCAGTACTTC. Amino acid sequence: CASSRTRASNYEQYF.

The V and J genes are TRBV12-3 or TRBV12-4 and TRBJ2-1; no reliable D call. The V gene lost 5 bases and the J gene lost 4 bases, with 9 bases spanning the gap. This CDR3 region has 13 residues. CDR3 coding DNA: TGTGCCAGCAGTCCACTTTCTTACAATGAGCAGTTCTTC. Amino acids: CASSPLSYNEQFF.

V gene TRBV19 combines with J gene TRBJ2-1, with 8 bases matching TRBD2. V shed 3 bases, J shed 5 bases, and the junction held 9 bases outside the gene matches. The CDR3 spans 16 residues. CDR1 is LNHDA, CDR2 SQIVND, per germline (reference sequence). CDR3 DNA sequence: TGTGCCAGTAGTATTCCTCTAGCGGGCCGTCACAATGAGCAGTTCTTC. The encoded protein is CASSIPLAGRHNEQFF.

This chain uses TRBV9 with TRBJ2-3, with a tentative D call TRBD2 (5 bases). This CDR3 region has 16 residues. Germline assignment: CDR1 SGDLS and CDR2 YYNGEE. The V end was cut by 0 bases, the J end by 1 base, with 12 bases between. The CDR3 bases are TGTGCCAGCAGCGTAGGAGGTAGCGTCGGCACAGATACGCAGTATTTT. It is translated as CASSVGGSVGTDTQYF. Together with reference TRBV9 and TRBJ2-3, the CDR3 gives the full variable domain: DSGVTQTPKHLITATGQRVTLRCSPRSGDLSVYWYQQSLDQGLQFLIQYYNGEERAKGNILERFSAQQFPDLHSELNLSSLELGDSALYFCASSVGGSVGTDTQYFGPGTRLTVL.

This clone has only one observation. The gene calls are TRBV12-5 and TRBJ2-4; TRBD2 agrees at 10 bases. Per the germline V gene, CDR1 is LGHNT and CDR2 is FRNRAP. The V gene end was trimmed by 1 base and the J gene end by 15 bases; junction bases not matched to a gene: 12. The CDR3 sequence is 15 residues long. The CDR3 is CASGLAGTSEARGYF. CDR3 DNA: TGTGCTAGTGGTTTGGCCGGGACTAGCGAGGCCCGGGGGTACTTC. The entire variable domain, with the rest obtained from reference TRBV12-5 and TRBJ2-4, is as follows: DARVTQTPRHKVTEMGQEVTMRCQPILGHNTVFWYRQTMMQGLELLAYFRNRAPLDDSGMPKDRFSAEMPDATLATLKIQPSEPRDSAVYFCASGLAGTSEARGYFGAGTRLSVL.

This chain links TRBV19 with TRBJ2-7; D is possibly TRBD2 (7 bases). Trimming pared 5 bases from V and 5 bases from J, leaving 19 bases between. The CDR3 contains 15 residues. Looked up from germline, CDR1 is LNHDA and CDR2 is SQIVND (reference sequence). CDR3 sequence: CASSLSGRGADEQYF. CDR3 sequence (DNA): TGTGCCAGTAGTCTCTCGGGACGGGGGGCCGACGAGCAGTACTTC.

The CDR3 spells CASSFVTGGPRETQYF. CDR3 coding DNA: TGTGCCAGCAGTTTCGTGACGGGGGGGCCAAGGGAGACCCAGTACTTC. V gene TRBV6-2 or TRBV6-3 combines with J gene TRBJ2-5, with 8 bases that match TRBD2. The CDR3 runs 16 residues. The germline CDR1 and CDR2 sequences are MNHEY and SVGEGT. Unmatched junction bases numbered 12, after V lost 4 bases and J lost 5 bases.

The chain links TRBV11-3 to TRBJ2-1; 8 bases match TRBD2. This CDR3 contains 15 residues. With V trimmed by 5 bases and J by 8 bases, 11 bases remained unmatched. Looked up from germline, CDR1 is SGHNT and CDR2 is YENEEA. In nucleotides, the CDR3 is TGTGCCAGCAGCCCTCGTGGGCTAGCGGGCTATGAGCAGTTCTTC. Protein: CASSPRGLAGYEQFF. Supplemented by reference TRBV11-3 and TRBJ2-1, the full variable domain reads EAGVVQSPRYKIIEKKQPVAFWCNPISGHNTLYWYLQNLGQGPELLIRYENEEAVDDSQLPKDRFSAERLKGVDSTLKIQPAELGDSAVYLCASSPRGLAGYEQFFGPGTRLTVL.

The chain couples TRBV7-2 to TRBJ1-2, with TRBD1 matching over 7 bases. CDR1 is SGHTA and CDR2 is FQGNSA in the germline V gene. V trimming: 2 bases; J trimming: 7 bases; junction bases outside the gene matches: 10. This CDR3 spans 15 amino acids. This CDR3 reads CASSLILPTGAGYTF. CDR3 DNA sequence: TGTGCCAGCAGCTTAATCCTACCTACAGGGGCTGGCTACACCTTC.

As for this clone: The identical CDR3 is also encoded by other nucleotide sequences in the sample. The genes are TRBV5-1 and TRBJ2-1, with 10 bases that match TRBD2. There are 15 residues in the CDR3. Germline V gene lookup returns CDR1 SGHRS and CDR2 YFSETQ. Losses at the gene ends were 0 bases for V and 4 bases for J; bases not matched to a gene: 1. CDR3 sequence: CASSLELAGYNEQFF. The CDR3 DNA reads as TGCGCCAGCAGCTTGGAACTAGCGGGATACAATGAGCAGTTCTTC.

This clone was seen only once. V gene TRBV19 combines with J gene TRBJ1-5; 7 nucleotides align to TRBD1. The trim removed 5 bases at V and 0 bases at J, leaving 19 bases unmatched. Germline V gene sequence: CDR1 LNHDA, CDR2 SQIVND (reference sequence). CDR3 length equals 20 residues. CDR3 nucleotide sequence: TGTGCCAGTAGTTCTTCAGTGGGGACAGCTGCCTTATATAGCAATCAGCCCCAGCATTTT. Translating it yields CASSSSVGTAALYSNQPQHF.

The rearrangement uses TRBV10-2 and TRBJ2-5; D possibly corresponds to TRBD1 (6 bases). The CDR3 contains 14 residues. Germline assignment: CDR1 WSHSY and CDR2 SAAADI. The V and J ends lost 3 bases and 3 bases respectively, with 11 bases between them. CDR3 amino acids: CASSDGDRKETQYF. CDR3 DNA sequence: TGCGCCAGCAGTGACGGTGACAGGAAAGAGACCCAGTACTTC.

The chain uses TRBV14 and TRBJ2-1; 10 nucleotides align to TRBD2. The length of the CDR3 is 14 residues. V trimming: 6 bases; J trimming: 3 bases; junction bases outside the gene matches: 2. CDR1 SGHDN and CDR2 FVKESK come from the germline V gene. CDR3 protein: CASRLAGVYNEQFF. The CDR3 coding sequence is TGTGCCAGCAGGCTAGCGGGGGTCTACAATGAGCAGTTCTTC.

This clone was found once. V and J are TRBV2 and TRBJ2-3; a weak D match, TRBD2 (6 bases). The CDR3 consists of 14 residues. The germline gives CDR1 SNHLY, CDR2 FYNNEI. The V end was cut by 9 bases, the J end by 4 bases, with 17 bases between. This CDR3 is CASLVRREADTQYF. DNA for the CDR3: TGTGCCAGTTTAGTGAGGAGGGAGGCAGATACGCAGTATTTT.

V usage is TRBV13 and J usage is TRBJ2-7; 7 bases map to TRBD1. There are 16 residues in the CDR3. CDR1 and CDR2 from the germline V gene are PRHDT and FYEKMQ (reference sequence). Trimming removed 0 bases from V and 3 bases from J; junction bases left unmatched: 8. The CDR3 sequence: CASSLGAGGLLYEQYF. CDR3 nucleotide sequence: TGTGCCAGCAGCTTAGGGGCAGGGGGTTTACTCTACGAGCAGTACTTC.

J is TRBJ2-1 and V is TRBV24-1; 10 bases map to TRBD1. Germline CDR1 reads KGHDR; CDR2 reads SFDVKD. The J segment lost 7 bases and the V segment lost 3 bases, leaving 5 bases of the junction unmatched. The CDR3 is 15 residues long. DNA for the CDR3: TGTGCCACCAGTGATACGGGACAGGGGAAAAATGAGCAGTTCTTC. Translation gives CATSDTGQGKNEQFF.

The chain is built from TRBV6-2 or TRBV6-3 and TRBJ1-5; a possible D gene is TRBD1 (5 bases). CDR1 is MNHEY and CDR2 is SVGEGT in the germline V gene. This CDR3 spans 16 amino acids. Deletions cut 0 bases from V and 0 bases from J, with 9 bases between. The CDR3 DNA reads TGTGCCAGCAGTTACTCGACAGCCTATAGCAATCAGCCCCAGCATTTT. Amino acid sequence: CASSYSTAYSNQPQHF.

The chain is built from TRBV5-5 and TRBJ2-5; TRBD2 matches 13 bases. The CDR3 extends over 17 amino acids. Germline V gene sequence: CDR1 SGHKS, CDR2 YYEKEE (reference sequence). V lost 2 bases, J lost 6 bases, and 10 bases stayed unmatched. The CDR3 spells CASSLNEVTSGGKTQYF. CDR3 sequence (DNA): TGTGCCAGCAGCTTAAATGAGGTGACTAGCGGGGGGAAGACCCAGTACTTC.

This clone has more than one count but fewer than ten. The rearrangement links TRBV5-1 to TRBJ2-1, with 7 bases that match TRBD2. Germline values: CDR1 SGHRS, CDR2 YFSETQ. V trimming: 6 bases; J trimming: 0 bases; junction bases outside the gene matches: 9. This CDR3 comprises 16 residues. The CDR3 sequence is CASNPSWDYSYNEQFF. The DNA for the CDR3 is TGCGCCAGCAATCCTTCCTGGGACTACTCCTACAATGAGCAGTTCTTC.

CDR3 DNA sequence: TGTGCCAGCAGTTACGGGGGGTTAAATTCACCCCTCCACTTT. As protein: CASSYGGLNSPLHF. This chain uses TRBV6-5 with TRBJ1-6; possible D gene TRBD1, 5 bases. The length of the CDR3 is 14 residues. Deletions cut 2 bases from V and 7 bases from J, with 9 bases between. Germline values: CDR1 MNHEY, CDR2 SVGAGI.

The chain combines TRBV9 with TRBJ1-1; TRBD1 matches at 9 bases. The germline CDR1 and CDR2 sequences are SGDLS and YYNGEE. Unmatched junction bases numbered 7, after V lost 4 bases and J lost 3 bases. The CDR3 is 15 amino acids. The CDR3 DNA sequence: TGTGCCAGCAGCACTGGGACAGGGTCGGACACTGAAGCTTTCTTT. Residues: CASSTGTGSDTEAFF.

This clone was detected only once. The chain combines TRBV6-1 with TRBJ2-1; maybe TRBD2 (5 bases). CDR3 size: 14 residues. The germline V and J ends were trimmed by 2 bases and 10 bases, with 15 bases remaining between them. The germline CDR1 and CDR2 sequences are MNHNS and SASEGT. The CDR3 loop reads CASSEMGRQGEQFF. As DNA, the CDR3 is TGTGCCAGCAGTGAAATGGGGAGACAAGGGGAGCAGTTCTTC.

The rearrangement links TRBV11-2 to TRBJ2-7; TRBD1 aligns across 12 bases. The CDR3 is made up of 16 amino acids. V gave up 5 bases and J gave up 12 bases; unmatched junction bases: 17. Germline CDR1 SGHAT, CDR2 FQNNGV. CDR3 protein: CASSPTGTGGFSGGYF. The CDR3 nucleotides are TGTGCCAGCAGCCCAACCGGGACAGGGGGCTTCTCTGGAGGGTACTTC. Together with reference TRBV11-2 and TRBJ2-7, the CDR3 gives the full variable domain: EAGVAQSPRYKIIEKRQSVAFWCNPISGHATLYWYQQILGQGPKLLIQFQNNGVVDDSQLPKDRFSAERLKGVDSTLKIQPAKLEDSAVYLCASSPTGTGGFSGGYFGPGTRLTVT.

This clone showed up just once. The chain is built from TRBV6-2 or TRBV6-3 and TRBJ2-4, with D perhaps TRBD2 (7 bases). The CDR3 consists of 17 residues. The germline gives CDR1 MNHEY, CDR2 SVGEGT. Between the trimmed V and J ends, which lost 6 bases and 0 bases, there was a span of 18 bases. CDR3 coding DNA: TGTGCCAGCAGCCATACAGGGAGGGTTGTAGCCAAAAACATTCAGTACTTC. Residues: CASSHTGRVVAKNIQYF.

The chain couples TRBV5-1 to TRBJ2-7; weak D call: TRBD2 (6 bases). The ends were cut back, 0 bases at V and 6 bases at J, with 10 bases in the middle. This CDR3 is 13 amino acids long. Germline lookup yields CDR1 SGHRS and CDR2 YFSETQ. This chain's CDR3 is CASSLVQGGEQYF. The CDR3 DNA follows: TGCGCCAGCAGCTTGGTGCAGGGAGGCGAGCAGTACTTC.

The genes are TRBV5-5 and TRBJ1-5; the D is unclear. Deletions cut 5 bases from V and 0 bases from J, with 6 bases between. Germline V gene data show CDR1 as SGHKS and CDR2 as YYEKEE (reference sequence). The CDR3 covers 13 residues. The CDR3 protein is CASSPNSNQPQHF. The CDR3 region has the DNA TGTGCCAGCAGTCCTAATAGCAATCAGCCCCAGCATTTT.